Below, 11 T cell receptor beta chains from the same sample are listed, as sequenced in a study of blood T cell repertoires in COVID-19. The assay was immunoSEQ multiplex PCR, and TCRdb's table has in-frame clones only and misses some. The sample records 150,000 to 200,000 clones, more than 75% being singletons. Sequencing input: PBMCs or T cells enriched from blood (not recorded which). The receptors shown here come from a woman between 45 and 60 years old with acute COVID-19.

The CDR3 DNA reads as TGTGCCAGCAGCTCAAGACAGGGACAAAACATTCAGTACTTC. It codes for CASSSRQGQNIQYF. This chain links TRBV7-8 with TRBJ2-4; 7 bases align to TRBD1. Germline values: CDR1 SGHVS, CDR2 FQNEAQ. The CDR3 totals 14 residues. J was trimmed by 5 bases and V by 4 bases; bases with no gene match: 5.

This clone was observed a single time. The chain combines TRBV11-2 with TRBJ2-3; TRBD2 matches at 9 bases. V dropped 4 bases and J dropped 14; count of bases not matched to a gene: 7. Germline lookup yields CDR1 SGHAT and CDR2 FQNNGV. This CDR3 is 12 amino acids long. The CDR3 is CASSSTSGGGYF. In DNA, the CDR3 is TGTGCCAGCAGCTCGACTAGCGGAGGGGGGTATTTT.

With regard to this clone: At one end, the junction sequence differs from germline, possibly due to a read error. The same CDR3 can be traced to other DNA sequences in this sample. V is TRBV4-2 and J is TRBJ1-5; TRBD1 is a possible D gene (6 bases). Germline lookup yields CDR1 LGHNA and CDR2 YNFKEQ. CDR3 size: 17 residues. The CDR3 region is CASSQVSGDTGNQPQHF. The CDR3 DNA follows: TGTGCCAGCAGCCAAGTGTCAGGGGATACGGGCAATCAGCCCCAGCACTTT.

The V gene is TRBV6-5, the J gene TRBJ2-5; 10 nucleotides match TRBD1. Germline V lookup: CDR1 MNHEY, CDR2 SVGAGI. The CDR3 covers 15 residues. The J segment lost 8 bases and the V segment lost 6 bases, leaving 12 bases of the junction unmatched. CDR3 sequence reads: CASRDNRDRGGTQYF. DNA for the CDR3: TGTGCCAGCAGAGACAATAGGGACAGGGGCGGAACCCAGTACTTC.

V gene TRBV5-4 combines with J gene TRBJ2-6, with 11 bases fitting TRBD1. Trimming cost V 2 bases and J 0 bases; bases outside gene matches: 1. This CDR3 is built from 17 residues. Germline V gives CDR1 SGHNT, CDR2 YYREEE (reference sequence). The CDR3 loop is CASSFGTGGSGANVLTF. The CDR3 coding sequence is TGTGCCAGCAGCTTCGGGACAGGGGGCTCTGGGGCCAACGTCCTGACTTTC.

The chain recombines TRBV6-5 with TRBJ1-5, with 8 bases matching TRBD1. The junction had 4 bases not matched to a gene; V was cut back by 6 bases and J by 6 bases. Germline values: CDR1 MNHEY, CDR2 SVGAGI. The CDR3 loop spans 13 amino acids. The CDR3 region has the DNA TGTGCCAGCAGGCCCGACAGGGGTCAGCCCCAGCATTTT. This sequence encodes CASRPDRGQPQHF.

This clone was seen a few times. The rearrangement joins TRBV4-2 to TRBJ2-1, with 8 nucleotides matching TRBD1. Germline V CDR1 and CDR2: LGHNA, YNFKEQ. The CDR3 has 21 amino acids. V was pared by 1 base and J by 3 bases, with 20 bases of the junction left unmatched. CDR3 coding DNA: TGTGCCAGCAGCCAAGCTAGTATCGGACAGGGAACGAGAATTATCTACAATGAGCAGTTCTTC. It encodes CASSQASIGQGTRIIYNEQFF.

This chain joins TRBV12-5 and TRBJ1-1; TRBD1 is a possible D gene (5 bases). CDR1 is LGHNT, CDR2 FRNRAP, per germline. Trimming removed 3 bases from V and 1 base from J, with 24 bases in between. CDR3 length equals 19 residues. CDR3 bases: TGTGCTAGTGGTTTTATGGCGGGGCATTCCACCCCTCAGAACACTGAAGCTTTCTTT. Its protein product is CASGFMAGHSTPQNTEAFF.

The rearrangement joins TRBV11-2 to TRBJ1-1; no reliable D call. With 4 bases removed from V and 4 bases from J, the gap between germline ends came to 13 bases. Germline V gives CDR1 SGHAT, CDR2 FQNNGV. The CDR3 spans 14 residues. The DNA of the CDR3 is TGTGCCAGCAGCTCCACGGGCCGGGGCACTGAAGCTTTCTTT. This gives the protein CASSSTGRGTEAFF. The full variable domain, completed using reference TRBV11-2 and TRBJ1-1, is EAGVAQSPRYKIIEKRQSVAFWCNPISGHATLYWYQQILGQGPKLLIQFQNNGVVDDSQLPKDRFSAERLKGVDSTLKIQPAKLEDSAVYLCASSSTGRGTEAFFGQGTRLTVV.

CDR3 nucleotides: TGTGCCAGCAGTTACGGAGCGGGGGTCGGGGAGCTGTTTTTT. Translated: CASSYGAGVGELFF. The genes are TRBV6-2 or TRBV6-3 and TRBJ2-2; TRBD2 aligns across 8 bases. The CDR3 loop spans 14 amino acids. V trimming: 2 bases; J trimming: 7 bases; junction bases outside the gene matches: 3. Germline V gene sequence: CDR1 MNHEY, CDR2 SVGEGT.

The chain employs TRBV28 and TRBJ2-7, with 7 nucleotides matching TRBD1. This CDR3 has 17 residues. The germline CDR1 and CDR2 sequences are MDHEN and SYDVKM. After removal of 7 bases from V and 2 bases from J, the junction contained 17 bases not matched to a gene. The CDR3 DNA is TGTGCCAGCAACTCCTGGGGAGAGACAGGGAAGGCCTACGAGCAGTACGTC. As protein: CASNSWGETGKAYEQYV.